This T cell receptor beta chain was found in a study of cytomegalovirus exposure and HLA in healthy donors. The study's findings and limits: A later analysis reportedly identified an Asian-associated ancestry cluster as carrying fewer N-insertions than the approximately 670-donor mean.

With respect to this clone: Its antigen remains unidentified.

The CDR3 totals 13 residues. CDR1 SNHLY and CDR2 FYNNEI come from the germline V gene. Between the trimmed V and J ends, which lost 8 bases and 0 bases, there was a span of 11 bases. PCR used 60 Vbeta primers and 13 Jbeta primers. Method: immunoSEQ multiplex PCR; TCRdb's copy keeps in-frame clones and lacks some. This sample carries some 54,000 clones, around 84% of them seen once, and the ten largest clones take roughly 5.7%. The receptor comes from a male donor in good health and CMV-seronegative. Sequencing input: PBMCs. The rearrangement uses TRBV2 and TRBJ2-7, with D unclear. DNA for the CDR3: TGTGCCAGCGGTTCCCAACTCTCCTACGAGCAGTACTTC. This translates into CASGSQLSYEQYF.